The TCR beta chain described here comes from a study of human T cells and chemical hapten exposure. Overall study results and limits: Once DPC sensitization occurred, TCRs above 1 in 1000 frequency showed no change.

The template was total RNA from unfractionated whole blood. The CDR3 consists of 17 residues. With V trimmed by 1 base and J by 0 bases, 5 bases remained unmatched. Of note for this clonotype: Its antigen remains unknown.

Unique molecular identifiers were attached to individual cDNA molecules during library preparation. Authors' data handling: Around 91,000 TCRs per sample was the median, with a range of 23,224 to 690,600. A single record per CDR3 protein comes from TCRdb applying MiXCR to the 5' RACE reads. TCRdb, not the authors, supplied the V and J calls. The sample yields about 81,000 distinct CDR3 sequences, approximately 8% seen once. This sequence was found in a male donor in good health. The chain recombines TRBV12-3 or TRBV12-4 with TRBJ1-5; 8 positions match TRBD1. The CDR3 reads CASSLGQGAVSNQPQHF. CDR3 nucleotides: TGTGCCAGCAGTTTAGGGCAGGGGGCAGTTAGCAATCAGCCCCAGCATTTT.